Presented here are 2 T cell receptor beta chains from one specimen sequenced in a study of T cell responses to AZD1222 COVID-19 vaccine. Libraries were prepared by immunoSEQ multiplex PCR; TCRdb keeps only in-frame clonotypes and omits some of them. The sample lists 150,000 to 200,000 clones; approximately 90% were seen once. The sequencing here drew on peripheral blood, taken 28 days after the second AZD1222 dose. The receptors here all came from an adult who received the AZD1222 COVID-19 vaccine.

The chain is built from TRBV27 and TRBJ1-3; D remains ambiguous. The CDR3 contains 16 residues. The V gene's germline CDR1 is MNHEY and CDR2 SMNVEV (reference sequence). V lost 2 bases, J lost 4 bases, and 15 bases lay in between. CDR3 coding DNA: TGTGCCAGCAGTTTAGGAGGCGCCAAACTGGGAAACACCATATATTTT. Amino acids: CASSLGGAKLGNTIYF.

This chain connects TRBV19 to TRBJ2-3, with TRBD1 matching over 8 bases. Unmatched junction bases numbered 7, after V lost 5 bases and J lost 3 bases. This CDR3 is built from 15 residues. Germline values: CDR1 LNHDA, CDR2 SQIVND (reference sequence). The chain's CDR3 is CASSDQTGATDTQYF. DNA for the CDR3: TGTGCCAGTAGTGATCAGACAGGGGCTACAGATACGCAGTATTTT.